This entry lists 31 T cell receptor beta chains sequenced from one sample in a study of shared clonotypes between healthy human individuals. The method was immunoSEQ multiplex PCR; TCRdb's version includes in-frame clones alone and lacks a portion of them. The data contain 1 million to 1.3 million clones, about 80% of them seen just once; the ten biggest clones take up more than 0.55%. The sample taken for sequencing was memory CD4+ T cells from PBMCs. As to subset: CD45RA-negative fraction. The receptors come from a man between 18 and 35 years old in good health. Some clones in this sample may be carry-over from other donors' samples.

The chain links TRBV5-1 to TRBJ2-7; either TRBD1 or TRBD2 may supply D (5 bases each). Germline CDR1 is SGHRS and CDR2 is YFSETQ. V lost 8 bases and J 4 bases, leaving 19 bases between the germline ends. The CDR3 consists of 14 residues. Here the CDR3 reads CASSLLPGRYEQYF. The DNA of the CDR3 is TGCGCCAGTTCCCTCCTCCCGGGGCGGTACGAGCAGTACTTC.

This clone was detected only a few times. This chain connects TRBV7-7 to TRBJ2-1; TRBD2 matches 10 bases. Germline lookup yields CDR1 SSHAT and CDR2 FNYEAQ (reference sequence). CDR3 length: 13 amino acids. Unmatched junction bases numbered 3, after V lost 6 bases and J lost 7 bases. This chain's CDR3 is CASSLSGRNEQFF. CDR3 sequence (DNA): TGTGCCAGCAGTCTTAGCGGGAGGAATGAGCAGTTCTTC.

The gene calls are TRBV5-4 and TRBJ2-2; 8 bases are shared with TRBD1. The junction had 2 bases not matched to a gene; V was cut back by 0 bases and J by 4 bases. CDR3 size: 15 residues. From germline, CDR1 is SGHNT and CDR2 YYREEE (reference sequence). This CDR3 is CASSLGTGSTGELFF. The CDR3, as DNA: TGTGCCAGCAGCTTGGGGACAGGGAGCACCGGGGAGCTGTTTTTT.

This chain joins TRBV11-2 and TRBJ2-3, with D tentatively TRBD2 (6 bases). The CDR3 covers 17 residues. CDR1 and CDR2 from the germline V gene are SGHAT and FQNNGV. V was clipped by 1 base and J by 0 bases, with 14 bases between them. CDR3 coding DNA: TGTGCCAGCAGCTTAGGGGCTGGCGGGGCAAGCACAGATACGCAGTATTTT. The encoded protein is CASSLGAGGASTDTQYF.

The V gene is TRBV4-3, the J gene TRBJ1-2; D unclear. Germline V gene data show CDR1 as LGHNA and CDR2 as YSLEER. The CDR3 totals 16 residues. The V and J ends lost 0 bases and 0 bases respectively, with 11 bases between them. This chain's CDR3 is CASSQDWRSSNYGYTF. DNA for the CDR3: TGCGCCAGCAGCCAAGATTGGCGCAGCTCTAACTATGGCTACACCTTC.

This chain uses TRBV5-1 with TRBJ2-1; 9 nucleotides line up with TRBD1. V trimming: 3 bases; J trimming: 10 bases; junction bases outside the gene matches: 11. The germline CDR1 and CDR2 sequences are SGHRS and YFSETQ. The CDR3 sequence is 15 residues long. CDR3 amino acids: CASSSPGTGSKEQFF. The DNA of the CDR3 is TGCGCCAGCAGCTCTCCCGGGACAGGGTCGAAGGAGCAGTTCTTC.

This clone came up a few times. CDR3 coding DNA: TGCGCCAGCAGCTTCCCATCAAACGAGCAGTTCTTC. Protein product: CASSFPSNEQFF. The genes are TRBV5-1 and TRBJ2-1; D gene uncertain. The CDR3 is 12 residues long. Germline V CDR1 and CDR2: SGHRS, YFSETQ. V lost 2 bases and J 10 bases, leaving 10 bases between the germline ends.

This chain uses TRBV25-1 with TRBJ2-1; TRBD2 aligns across 8 bases. Germline V gene lookup returns CDR1 MGHDK and CDR2 SYGVNS. V dropped 7 bases and J dropped 7; count of bases not matched to a gene: 9. The CDR3 length is 14 residues. CDR3 sequence reads: CASTGGESRNEQFF. DNA of the CDR3: TGTGCCAGCACCGGGGGGGAATCGAGGAATGAGCAGTTCTTC.

Remarks on this clone: Other nucleotide sequences from this sample produce the same CDR3. V and J are TRBV5-1 and TRBJ2-7; no reliable D call. Germline assignment: CDR1 SGHRS and CDR2 YFSETQ. Trimming removed 0 bases at V and 0 bases at J, with 7 bases between. This CDR3 is 14 amino acids long. The CDR3 DNA is TGCGCCAGCAGCTTGGGACCAGGCTCCTACGAGCAGTACTTC. It is translated as CASSLGPGSYEQYF.

The V call is TRBV28, the J call TRBJ1-1, with D unclear. This CDR3 is built from 13 residues. Trimming stripped 8 bases from V and 1 base from J, with 11 bases between. Germline CDR1 MDHEN, CDR2 SYDVKM. The DNA of the CDR3 is TGTGCCAGCTGGACGGGCGAGAACACTGAAGCTTTCTTT. Its translation: CASWTGENTEAFF.

For this clone: A read error may produce the germline difference seen at one junction end. V is TRBV27 and J is TRBJ2-1, with 10 bases lining up with TRBD2. The CDR3 is 12 residues long. The V gene's germline CDR1 is MNHEY and CDR2 SMNVEV (reference sequence). Here the CDR3 reads CASSRLAGEEFF. The CDR3 DNA sequence: TGTGCCAGCAGTCGACTAGCGGGTGAGGAGTTCTTC.

V usage is TRBV2 and J usage is TRBJ2-5, with D hard to call. Germline V gives CDR1 SNHLY, CDR2 FYNNEI. Trimming took off 8 bases at V and 4 bases at J, with 14 bases between the two ends. The CDR3 consists of 13 residues. The CDR3 DNA sequence: TGTGCCAGCTGCCGGGTATCTGGAGAGACCCAGTACTTC. Its protein product is CASCRVSGETQYF.

V usage is TRBV5-4 and J usage is TRBJ1-3, with D possibly being TRBD1 (5 bases). The CDR3 consists of 17 residues. CDR1 and CDR2 (germline): SGHNT, YYREEE (reference sequence). Trimming cost V 4 bases and J 0 bases, with 17 bases left between them. In DNA, the CDR3 is TGTGCCAGCAGCCCCTCCCCCTGGGGCGACTCTGGAAACACCATATATTTT. It translates to CASSPSPWGDSGNTIYF.

A few counts support this clone. The CDR3 nucleotides read TGTGCCAGCAGCTTTCAATTGGGGGAGCAGTACTTC. Its protein is CASSFQLGEQYF. This chain links TRBV7-9 with TRBJ2-7; D is undetermined. Trimming left V 3 bases short and J 7 bases short, with 10 bases between. CDR3 length: 12 residues. The germline V gene encodes CDR1 SEHNR and CDR2 FQNEAQ (reference sequence).

The chain recombines TRBV18 with TRBJ1-1, with no clear D. V shed 4 bases and J shed 0 bases, with 18 bases lying between them. Germline V lookup: CDR1 KGHSH, CDR2 LQKENI. The CDR3 totals 17 residues. The CDR3 loop reads CASSLGVNLNLNTEAFF. CDR3 DNA: TGTGCCAGCTCACTCGGCGTGAACCTTAACTTGAACACTGAAGCTTTCTTT.

This clone showed up just once. The V gene is TRBV6-7, the J gene TRBJ2-7; the D is unclear. TRBV6-7 is assigned to the ORF class and has an uncertain function. V was cut by 2 bases and J by 3 bases, with 17 bases left in between. The CDR3 extends over 16 amino acids. The CDR3 region is CASSYGWGNTIYEQYF. The CDR3 coding sequence is TGTGCCAGCAGTTACGGTTGGGGTAATACCATCTACGAGCAGTACTTC.

The V call is TRBV2, the J call TRBJ2-7; TRBD1 matches 9 bases. V lost 4 bases and J lost 6; bases outside the gene matches: 7. This CDR3 contains 14 residues. In germline, CDR1 is SNHLY, CDR2 FYNNEI. The CDR3 DNA sequence: TGTGCCAGCAGTGTACGGACAGGGGCAGTCGAGCAGTACTTC. Its protein is CASSVRTGAVEQYF.

The chain is built from TRBV5-1 and TRBJ2-5, with TRBD1 as a possible D gene (5 bases). CDR3 length: 14 residues. Germline V CDR1 and CDR2: SGHRS, YFSETQ. Trimming pared 3 bases from V and 5 bases from J, leaving 14 bases between. CDR3 sequence (DNA): TGCGCCAGCAGCTGGCTCGATCCAGGGGAGACCCAGTACTTC. This sequence encodes CASSWLDPGETQYF.

The chain carries TRBV20-1 and TRBJ1-2; the D is unclear. Between the trimmed V and J ends, which lost 3 bases and 8 bases, there was a span of 10 bases. The CDR3 runs to 11 residues. Germline V CDR1 and CDR2: DFQATT, SNEGSKA (reference sequence). This CDR3 is CSARRRQGYTF. For the CDR3, the DNA is TGCAGTGCTAGGCGCAGGCAGGGCTACACCTTC.

The V gene is TRBV18, the J gene TRBJ2-1; 14 bases align to TRBD2. J lost 8 bases, V lost 5 bases, and 2 bases had no gene match. The CDR3 sequence is 14 residues long. Germline assignment: CDR1 KGHSH and CDR2 LQKENI. The CDR3 loop reads CASSEGLAGDEQFF. CDR3 in DNA: TGTGCCAGCTCAGAGGGACTAGCGGGAGATGAGCAGTTCTTC.

V usage is TRBV10-3 and J usage is TRBJ1-1; no clear D gene. With 8 bases removed from V and 6 bases from J, the gap between germline ends came to 7 bases. The CDR3 runs 10 residues. Per germline, CDR1 ENHRY and CDR2 SYGVKD. CDR3 loop: CAILRAEAFF. CDR3 sequence (DNA): TGTGCCATCCTAAGGGCTGAAGCTTTCTTT.

CDR3 DNA: TGCGCCAGCAGGGGCATAGGGAGGAGCGAGCAGTACTTC. Its translation is CASRGIGRSEQYF. The V gene is TRBV4-1, the J gene TRBJ2-7; a weak D match, TRBD2 (6 bases). Germline loops: CDR1 MGHRA, CDR2 YSYEKL. The V gene lost 6 bases and the J gene lost 6 bases, with 15 bases spanning the gap. The CDR3 runs 13 residues.

The chain links TRBV15 to TRBJ2-1; D not resolved. Trimming took off 3 bases at V and 0 bases at J, with 9 bases between the two ends. This CDR3 has 15 amino acids. The germline V gene has CDR1 LNHNV and CDR2 YYDKDF (reference sequence). The CDR3 DNA reads TGTGCCACCAGCAGGCCCCCGGGCTCCTACAATGAGCAGTTCTTC. Amino acids: CATSRPPGSYNEQFF.

Here the CDR3 DNA reads TGTGCCAGCAAGGGTCTAGCGGGATTTAACAATGAGCAGTTCTTC. Translated: CASKGLAGFNNEQFF. V gene TRBV6-1 combines with J gene TRBJ2-1, with 9 bases lining up with TRBD2. There are 15 residues in the CDR3. CDR1 MNHNS and CDR2 SASEGT come from the germline V gene. With V trimmed by 7 bases and J by 5 bases, 9 bases remained unmatched.

Here the CDR3 DNA reads TGTGCCAGCAGCTCGGGAGGGGGCACAGATACGCAGTATTTT. This gives the protein CASSSGGGTDTQYF. The chain is built from TRBV11-3 and TRBJ2-3, with 8 nucleotides matching TRBD2. Germline lookup yields CDR1 SGHNT and CDR2 YENEEA. The J segment lost 1 base and the V segment lost 4 bases, leaving 1 base of the junction unmatched. CDR3 length: 14 amino acids.

CDR3 region: CASSPTGSTGRQETQYF. The CDR3 DNA reads TGTGCCAGCAGTCCCACCGGATCGACAGGCCGGCAAGAGACCCAGTACTTC. The chain is built from TRBV27 and TRBJ2-5, with D tentatively TRBD1 (6 bases). The ends were cut back, 5 bases at V and 2 bases at J, with 21 bases in the middle. The CDR3 runs 17 residues. CDR1 is MNHEY and CDR2 is SMNVEV in the germline V gene (reference sequence).

This clone showed up just a few times. This chain uses TRBV18 with TRBJ2-7; 12 bases are shared with TRBD2. This CDR3 comprises 15 residues. V lost 5 bases to trimming and J lost 4 bases; unmatched junction nucleotides: 6. The V gene's germline CDR1 is KGHSH and CDR2 LQKENI. CDR3 bases: TGTGCCAGCTCAGAGAAACTAGCGGGAGGATACGAGCAGTACTTC. Protein sequence: CASSEKLAGGYEQYF.

This chain uses TRBV7-2 with TRBJ2-1; D gene ambiguous. V gave up 0 bases and J gave up 10 bases, with 7 bases separating them. The CDR3 spans 12 residues. Germline V CDR1 and CDR2: SGHTA, FQGNSA. CDR3 region: CASSLARQEQFF. The CDR3 nucleotides are TGTGCCAGCAGCTTAGCTCGGCAGGAGCAGTTCTTC.

The chain has TRBV9 and TRBJ2-5; 7 positions agree with TRBD1. The CDR3 length is 15 residues. The V gene's germline CDR1 is SGDLS and CDR2 YYNGEE. The junction had 11 bases not matched to a gene; V was cut back by 7 bases and J by 2 bases. CDR3 DNA: TGTGCCAGCGGGGGCGGCAGGGGGAAACAAGAGACCCAGTACTTC. This encodes CASGGGRGKQETQYF.

A few counts support this clone. The genes are TRBV27 and TRBJ1-1, with D perhaps matching TRBD1 (5 bases). V was cut by 6 bases and J by 0 bases, with 8 bases left in between. CDR3 length: 13 residues. CDR1 and CDR2 (germline): MNHEY, SMNVEV (reference sequence). The CDR3 DNA reads as TGTGCCAGCAGCAAACAGGTGAACACTGAAGCTTTCTTT. It specifies CASSKQVNTEAFF.

This clone was detected only a few times. CDR3 sequence (DNA): TGTGCCAGCAGCTCCACCCCCCTAGCTTCATACAATGAGCAGTTCTTC. Amino acids: CASSSTPLASYNEQFF. The V gene is TRBV9, the J gene TRBJ2-1; tentatively, D is TRBD2 (5 bases). V was shortened by 4 bases and J by 4 bases, with 18 bases between the two germline ends. The CDR3 loop spans 16 amino acids. The germline gives CDR1 SGDLS, CDR2 YYNGEE.